One and the same sample provided the 18 T cell receptor beta chains below, sequenced in a study of T cell changes during pregnancy in multiple sclerosis (dated by TCRdb to between 2018 and 2020). Library preparation employed the immunoSEQ multiplex PCR assay. TCRdb's version of the immuneACCESS table is confined to in-frame rearrangements and falls short of the full clone set. An unresolved V gene accounts for under half of the shortfall where checked; the remainder is of unknown origin. The sample records 45,000 or so clones, about 91% of which are singletons. 9% of the sample comes from the top ten. This sample comprised CD8+ T cells from peripheral blood mononuclear cells, obtained after pregnancy. The receptors were gathered from a female donor with multiple sclerosis, enrolled in a pregnancy study.

The chain employs TRBV29-1 and TRBJ2-1; 10 nucleotides agree with TRBD1. The germline V gene encodes CDR1 SQVTM and CDR2 ANQGSEA. J was trimmed by 6 bases and V by 4 bases; bases with no gene match: 0. The CDR3 has 12 amino acids. The CDR3 DNA follows: TGCAGCGTTGGGACAGGGGGCAATGAGCAGTTCTTC. It encodes CSVGTGGNEQFF.

This clone was recorded once. J is TRBJ2-1 and V is TRBV4-1, with 9 bases lining up with TRBD2. With V trimmed by 4 bases and J by 5 bases, 15 bases remained unmatched. The CDR3 is 18 residues long. Germline V gene lookup returns CDR1 MGHRA and CDR2 YSYEKL. The CDR3 nucleotides read TGCGCCAGCAGCCGTAAGCGGGAGGATGGGGATAGGGACAATGAGCAGTTCTTC. Amino acids: CASSRKREDGDRDNEQFF.

Only one count was recorded for this clone. The chain couples TRBV18 to TRBJ2-6, with 7 bases aligning to TRBD2. The CDR3 extends over 18 amino acids. Germline V CDR1 and CDR2: KGHSH, LQKENI. The V segment lost 2 bases and the J segment 4 bases; nucleotides outside the gene matches: 11. The CDR3 coding sequence is TGTGCCAGCTCACCAAGGGTACGCGGCGGGGGAGGGGCCAACGTCCTGACTTTC. Its translation is CASSPRVRGGGGANVLTF.

The V gene is TRBV5-4, the J gene TRBJ2-7, with 9 positions matching TRBD2. CDR1 is SGHNT, CDR2 YYREEE, per germline (reference sequence). CDR3 length: 15 amino acids. After removal of 4 bases from V and 2 bases from J, the junction contained 7 bases not matched to a gene. CDR3 amino acids: CASSTSSGEAYEQYF. The CDR3, as DNA: TGTGCCAGCAGCACCTCTAGCGGGGAGGCCTACGAGCAGTACTTC.

The chain uses TRBV7-8 and TRBJ1-1; tentative D call: TRBD1 (5 bases). The CDR3 covers 15 residues. Germline V gene data show CDR1 as SGHVS and CDR2 as FQNEAQ. With 5 bases removed from V and 2 bases from J, the gap between germline ends came to 15 bases. The DNA for the CDR3 is TGTGCCAGCAGCCGGGGGGGTCTGATAAACACTGAAGCTTTCTTT. Protein product: CASSRGGLINTEAFF.

V usage is TRBV5-1 and J usage is TRBJ2-7, with D possibly matching TRBD1 (6 bases). The V gene lost 5 bases and the J gene lost 2 bases, with 11 bases spanning the gap. Per the germline V gene, CDR1 is SGHRS and CDR2 is YFSETQ. The CDR3 has 13 residues. This chain's CDR3 is CASSPGATYEQYF. The CDR3 DNA follows: TGCGCCAGCAGTCCAGGGGCTACCTACGAGCAGTACTTC.

The genes are TRBV4-3 and TRBJ1-1, with TRBD1 matching over 9 bases. This CDR3 comprises 17 residues. Looked up from germline, CDR1 is LGHNA and CDR2 is YSLEER. V gave up 0 bases and J gave up 2 bases; unmatched junction bases: 7. The CDR3 DNA sequence: TGCGCCAGCAGCCAAGACGTAACAGGGGGCTCCAACACTGAAGCTTTCTTT. This translates into CASSQDVTGGSNTEAFF.

The chain couples TRBV9 to TRBJ2-4; tentative D call: TRBD1 (6 bases). The germline gives CDR1 SGDLS, CDR2 YYNGEE. The CDR3 is made up of 13 amino acids. Trimming pared 5 bases from V and 8 bases from J, leaving 14 bases between. Here the CDR3 reads CASSATGFDIQYF. CDR3 nucleotide sequence: TGTGCCAGCAGTGCAACAGGGTTCGACATTCAGTACTTC.

This rearrangement joins TRBV5-4 to TRBJ2-7, with 8 bases fitting TRBD1. The J segment lost 1 base and the V segment lost 4 bases, leaving 10 bases of the junction unmatched. The CDR3 runs to 16 residues. Germline V gene data show CDR1 as SGHNT and CDR2 as YYREEE (reference sequence). The CDR3 protein is CASSPDRGLRSYEQYF. The CDR3 region has the DNA TGTGCCAGCAGCCCAGACAGGGGCCTAAGATCCTACGAGCAGTACTTC.

The gene calls are TRBV4-1 and TRBJ2-7; 9 bases align to TRBD2. Unmatched junction bases numbered 5, after V lost 1 base and J lost 1 base. Germline V gene lookup returns CDR1 MGHRA and CDR2 YSYEKL. CDR3 size: 16 residues. The CDR3 region has the DNA TGCGCCAGCAGCCAAGGGCCAGCGGGAGGATCCTACGAGCAGTACTTC. Translation gives CASSQGPAGGSYEQYF.

The genes are TRBV5-6 and TRBJ2-7; possibly TRBD1 for D (6 bases). The germline V gene encodes CDR1 SGHDT and CDR2 YYEEEE. There are 14 residues in the CDR3. V was pared by 0 bases and J by 5 bases, with 12 bases between. This CDR3 reads CASSLGGGPHEQYF. The CDR3 bases are TGTGCCAGCAGCTTGGGAGGGGGACCCCACGAGCAGTACTTC.

V usage is TRBV27 and J usage is TRBJ2-5; tentative D call: TRBD2 (5 bases). The CDR3 is 13 residues long. Germline-derived CDR1 and CDR2 are MNHEY and SMNVEV (reference sequence). Between the trimmed V and J ends, which lost 6 bases and 0 bases, there was a span of 8 bases. Here the CDR3 reads CASRLANQETQYF. The CDR3 DNA follows: TGTGCCAGCAGATTAGCGAACCAAGAGACCCAGTACTTC.

This clone came up once. The chain combines TRBV9 with TRBJ2-1; D might be TRBD2 (5 bases). The CDR3 covers 13 residues. CDR1 SGDLS and CDR2 YYNGEE come from the germline V gene. V was trimmed by 0 bases and J by 7 bases, leaving 8 bases between them. Written as DNA, the CDR3 is TGTGCCAGCAGCGTAGTCACGGGGAATGAGCAGTTCTTC. It yields the protein CASSVVTGNEQFF.

The CDR3 is CASSLGLAGENEQYF. CDR3 sequence (DNA): TGCGCCAGCAGCTTGGGGCTAGCGGGAGAGAACGAGCAGTACTTC. V usage is TRBV5-1 and J usage is TRBJ2-7, with 10 positions matching TRBD2. The trim removed 0 bases at V and 5 bases at J, leaving 5 bases unmatched. Germline assignment: CDR1 SGHRS and CDR2 YFSETQ. The CDR3 contains 15 residues.

The J gene is TRBJ1-5, the V gene TRBV27; 11 nucleotides align to TRBD1. V lost 6 bases to trimming and J lost 6 bases; unmatched junction nucleotides: 4. Germline V gives CDR1 MNHEY, CDR2 SMNVEV (reference sequence). This CDR3 region has 14 residues. This CDR3 reads CASRRTGGGQPQHF. CDR3 coding DNA: TGTGCCAGCAGGAGGACAGGGGGCGGTCAGCCCCAGCATTTT.

In regard to this clone: One end of the junction is discordant with germline, which a read error may explain. V gene TRBV7-9 combines with J gene TRBJ2-5, with D perhaps matching TRBD2 (6 bases). Germline lookup yields CDR1 SEHNR and CDR2 FQNEAQ (reference sequence). The CDR3 loop spans 15 amino acids. As DNA, the CDR3 is TGTGCCAGCAGCCTAGCCGGGACTCCTAAAGAGACCCAGTACTTC. This gives the protein CASSLAGTPKETQYF.

This CDR3 reads CASRKGVSGNTIYF. The CDR3 nucleotides read TGTGCCAGCAGAAAGGGGGTCTCAGGAAACACCATATATTTT. The V and J genes are TRBV6-6 and TRBJ1-3, with D perhaps matching TRBD1 (6 bases). With 6 bases removed from V and 4 bases from J, the gap between germline ends came to 13 bases. The CDR3 runs 14 residues. Germline V gene sequence: CDR1 MNHNY, CDR2 SVGAGI (reference sequence).

The J gene is TRBJ2-5, the V gene TRBV7-2; TRBD2 might be the D (5 bases). The V end lost 4 bases, the J end lost 0 bases, and 12 bases lay between the germline ends. Germline V lookup: CDR1 SGHTA, CDR2 FQGNSA. The length of the CDR3 is 15 residues. CDR3 nucleotide sequence: TGTGCCAGCAGCTCACCCACGGACTACCAAGAGACCCAGTACTTC. The encoded protein is CASSSPTDYQETQYF. The full variable domain, with the rest looked up from reference TRBV7-2 and TRBJ2-5, is GAGVSQSPSNKVTEKGKDVELRCDPISGHTALYWYRQSLGQGLEFLIYFQGNSAPDKSGLPSDRFSAERTGGSVSTLTIQRTQQEDSAVYLCASSSPTDYQETQYFGPGTRLLVL.